The 32 T cell receptor beta chains in this list originate from one sample, sequenced in a study of cytomegalovirus exposure and HLA in healthy donors. 13 Jbeta primers and 60 Vbeta primers were used for the PCR. The repertoire was sequenced with immunoSEQ multiplex PCR; TCRdb's copy has only in-frame clones and lacks some. This sample carries about 120,000 clones, around 81% of them seen once, and the ten largest clones take 2% to 2.5%. Sequenced input: PBMCs. These receptors were obtained from a middle-aged woman in good health and CMV-seronegative.

CDR3 nucleotides: TGTGCCAGCAGCTTAGTACTCCTAGCGGTATACAATGAGCAGTTCTTC. Translating gives CASSLVLLAVYNEQFF. The J gene is TRBJ2-1, the V gene TRBV7-2, with TRBD2 matching over 7 bases. The CDR3 contains 16 residues. With 1 base clipped from V and 4 bases from J, the junction kept 7 bases outside the gene matches. Germline V gene data show CDR1 as SGHTA and CDR2 as FQGNSA.

CDR3 in DNA: TGTGCCAGCAGCTTTGCTACGGGGGGTCCACCCCTCCACTTT. Translating gives CASSFATGGPPLHF. The chain recombines TRBV7-9 with TRBJ1-6; TRBD1 might be the D (5 bases). The CDR3 has 14 amino acids. Germline loops: CDR1 SEHNR, CDR2 FQNEAQ (reference sequence). V was pared by 3 bases and J by 11 bases, with 14 bases between.

CDR3 amino acids: CASSEGLAGPSTDTQYF. In DNA, the CDR3 is TGTGCCAGCAGCGAGGGACTAGCGGGACCCAGCACAGATACGCAGTATTTT. The chain is built from TRBV9 and TRBJ2-3; TRBD2 agrees at 13 bases. With V trimmed by 3 bases and J by 0 bases, 4 bases remained unmatched. The CDR3 totals 17 residues. The germline V gene encodes CDR1 SGDLS and CDR2 YYNGEE.

The chain combines TRBV6-4 with TRBJ1-1; D is perhaps TRBD1 (6 bases). This CDR3 is built from 13 residues. With 6 bases removed from V and 2 bases from J, the gap between germline ends came to 10 bases. Germline V gene data show CDR1 as MRHNA and CDR2 as SNTAGT. This CDR3 is CASRRTENTEAFF. The DNA of the CDR3 is TGTGCCAGCAGGAGGACAGAAAACACTGAAGCTTTCTTT.

This clone was counted between two and nine times. The chain couples TRBV4-2 to TRBJ2-2; TRBD2 might be the D (6 bases). The CDR3 totals 17 residues. V was pared by 1 base and J by 4 bases, with 16 bases between. The germline CDR1 and CDR2 sequences are LGHNA and YNFKEQ. CDR3 amino acids: CASSQGVADPGTGELFF. The CDR3 coding sequence is TGTGCCAGCAGCCAAGGTGTAGCGGATCCGGGCACCGGGGAGCTGTTTTTT.

The CDR3 nucleotides are TGTGCCTGGAGTAGAGAGAGCTCCTACGAGCAGTACTTC. Protein product: CAWSRESSYEQYF. V gene TRBV30 combines with J gene TRBJ2-5; D gene ambiguous. The DNA end is more similar to TRBJ2-7, so the J call may be wrong. Germline CDR1 reads GTSNPN; CDR2 reads SVGIG (reference sequence). This CDR3 is 13 amino acids long.

The V call is TRBV5-1, the J call TRBJ1-2, with 7 bases fitting TRBD1. Trimming removed 4 bases from V and 8 bases from J; junction bases left unmatched: 11. Germline assignment: CDR1 SGHRS and CDR2 YFSETQ. The CDR3 consists of 14 residues. CDR3 nucleotide sequence: TGCGCCAGCAGCGAGCCCGGACAGGTCAGGGGCTACACCTTC. This translates into CASSEPGQVRGYTF.

This clone appeared a single time. This chain links TRBV2 with TRBJ2-7, with D perhaps TRBD1 (6 bases). The germline V and J ends were trimmed by 2 bases and 3 bases, with 20 bases remaining between them. Per the germline V gene, CDR1 is SNHLY and CDR2 is FYNNEI. The CDR3 length is 17 residues. The CDR3 protein is CASSEKVLSGRGYEQYF. For the CDR3, the DNA is TGTGCCAGCAGTGAAAAGGTCCTTTCGGGCAGGGGCTACGAGCAGTACTTC.

The chain joins TRBV4-1 to TRBJ2-5; D not certain. Trimming removed 3 bases at V and 3 bases at J, with 14 bases between. There are 15 residues in the CDR3. The V gene's germline CDR1 is MGHRA and CDR2 YSYEKL. CDR3 DNA sequence: TGCGCCAGCAGCCATGCCCGAGGATTGGAAGAGACCCAGTACTTC. This gives the protein CASSHARGLEETQYF.

The CDR3 nucleotides are TGTGCCAGCAGTGACTCAGGGACAGCCCGAGATACGCAGTATTTT. It specifies CASSDSGTARDTQYF. This chain links TRBV6-4 with TRBJ2-3, with 7 nucleotides matching TRBD1. The CDR3 spans 15 residues. V lost 0 bases, J lost 5 bases, and 5 bases stayed unmatched. Germline assignment: CDR1 MRHNA and CDR2 SNTAGT.

The CDR3 loop is CASRTRQYEQYF. DNA for the CDR3: TGTGCCAGCAGGACCCGACAGTACGAGCAGTACTTC. The V call is TRBV2, the J call TRBJ2-7; D perhaps matches TRBD1 (5 bases). Germline V lookup: CDR1 SNHLY, CDR2 FYNNEI. The V and J ends lost 6 bases and 4 bases respectively, with 10 bases between them. The length of the CDR3 is 12 residues. Supplemented by reference TRBV2 and TRBJ2-7, the full variable domain reads EPEVTQTPSHQVTQMGQEVILRCVPISNHLYFYWYRQILGQKVEFLVSFYNNEISEKSEIFDDQFSVERPDGSNFTLKIRSTKLEDSAMYFCASRTRQYEQYFGPGTRLTVT.

This chain uses TRBV27 with TRBJ1-2; D uncertain. Germline V gives CDR1 MNHEY, CDR2 SMNVEV (reference sequence). The CDR3 covers 15 residues. Trimming stripped 6 bases from V and 4 bases from J, with 18 bases between. CDR3 sequence: CASRLQRGSIYGYTF. CDR3 nucleotides: TGTGCCAGCAGACTGCAACGGGGTTCAATCTATGGCTACACCTTC.

This clone was seen only once. The chain carries TRBV27 and TRBJ2-1; 10 bases are shared with TRBD2. The J segment lost 7 bases and the V segment lost 6 bases, leaving 6 bases of the junction unmatched. Germline-derived CDR1 and CDR2 are MNHEY and SMNVEV (reference sequence). The CDR3 length is 14 residues. The CDR3, as DNA: TGTGCCAGCAGGCTAGCGGGAGATAAGAATGAGCAGTTCTTC. Translated, it gives CASRLAGDKNEQFF.

The sample holds a few counts of this clone. The chain joins TRBV7-8 to TRBJ1-5; D ambiguous. Trimming left V 1 base short and J 4 bases short, with 5 bases between. Germline V gene lookup returns CDR1 SGHVS and CDR2 FQNEAQ. The CDR3 is made up of 13 amino acids. The DNA of the CDR3 is TGTGCCAGCAGCTTAGGCGTGAATCAGCCCCAGCATTTT. This translates into CASSLGVNQPQHF.

This clone was observed a few times. The CDR3 loop reads CASRRGQGQAGYTF. In nucleotides, the CDR3 is TGCGCCAGCAGGCGGGGACAGGGGCAGGCTGGCTACACCTTC. The genes are TRBV10-2 and TRBJ1-2; 10 nucleotides match TRBD1. J was trimmed by 7 bases and V by 6 bases; bases with no gene match: 8. Germline CDR1 is WSHSY and CDR2 is SAAADI. The CDR3 contains 14 residues.

This clone was counted only a few times. The CDR3 DNA reads as TGCGCCAGCAGCAAGGGGGTTGGGGGCCGGGGAATTTACGAGCAGTACTTC. Residues: CASSKGVGGRGIYEQYF. V usage is TRBV5-1 and J usage is TRBJ2-7; TRBD1 is a possible D gene (6 bases). The CDR3 length is 17 residues. V was cut by 4 bases and J by 4 bases, with 24 bases left in between. Germline V CDR1 and CDR2: SGHRS, YFSETQ.

The chain has TRBV29-1 and TRBJ1-1; the D gene is possibly TRBD1 (6 bases). Germline CDR1 and CDR2: SQVTM and ANQGSEA. V shed 6 bases and J shed 0 bases, with 11 bases lying between them. This CDR3 has 13 residues. The CDR3 loop reads CSVQGILNTEAFF. The CDR3 region has the DNA TGCAGCGTCCAGGGGATATTGAACACTGAAGCTTTCTTT.

The chain recombines TRBV6-1 with TRBJ1-1; D unresolved. The length of the CDR3 is 14 residues. Germline-derived CDR1 and CDR2 are MNHNS and SASEGT. Trimming cost V 0 bases and J 6 bases, with 11 bases left between them. This CDR3 is CASSEALRGSEAFF. Here the CDR3 DNA reads TGTGCCAGCAGTGAAGCGCTTCGAGGGTCTGAAGCTTTCTTT.

The chain joins TRBV7-2 to TRBJ1-2; 8 bases fit TRBD1. The CDR3 totals 15 residues. V lost 2 bases and J lost 7; bases outside the gene matches: 9. CDR1 SGHTA and CDR2 FQGNSA come from the germline V gene. Written as DNA, the CDR3 is TGTGCCAGCAGCTTAAGTGGGCAGGGGGCTGTTGGCTACACCTTC. Its protein is CASSLSGQGAVGYTF.

This clone was picked up one time. The junction departs from germline at one end; a sequencing error may be responsible. The chain uses TRBV7-9 and TRBJ1-4, with D maybe TRBD1 (5 bases). The CDR3 totals 16 residues. Germline CDR1 reads SEHNR; CDR2 reads FQNEAQ (reference sequence). CDR3 protein: CSSSQGVGATNEKLFF. For the CDR3, the DNA is TGTTCCAGCAGCCAGGGCGTAGGCGCAACTAATGAAAAACTGTTTTTT.

The genes are TRBV5-4 and TRBJ1-1; TRBD1 matches 7 bases. The germline V gene encodes CDR1 SGHNT and CDR2 YYREEE (reference sequence). The CDR3 extends over 15 amino acids. The V segment lost 2 bases and the J segment 6 bases; nucleotides outside the gene matches: 10. The CDR3: CASSFMTGMSAEAFF. DNA of the CDR3: TGTGCCAGCAGCTTCATGACAGGGATGAGTGCTGAAGCTTTCTTT.

This chain uses TRBV19 with TRBJ2-7; 7 positions agree with TRBD1. The CDR3 spans 14 residues. Germline V lookup: CDR1 LNHDA, CDR2 SQIVND (reference sequence). V trimming: 5 bases; J trimming: 5 bases; junction bases outside the gene matches: 9. This chain's CDR3 is CASSSRTGTHEQYF. DNA for the CDR3: TGTGCCAGTAGTTCTCGGACAGGAACGCACGAGCAGTACTTC.

This chain links TRBV7-9 with TRBJ1-2; D is unresolved. With 7 bases removed from V and 8 bases from J, the gap between germline ends came to 20 bases. The CDR3 is made up of 14 amino acids. CDR1 and CDR2 from the germline V gene are SEHNR and FQNEAQ (reference sequence). CDR3 sequence (DNA): TGTGCCAGCACCCAACGAGGGTCAACGGGGGGCTACACCTTC. The encoded protein is CASTQRGSTGGYTF.

This clone was counted between two and nine times. The chain has TRBV4-1 and TRBJ1-4; the match to TRBD1 covers 9 bases. V shed 6 bases, J shed 8 bases, and the junction held 7 bases outside the gene matches. CDR3 size: 14 residues. CDR1 is MGHRA, CDR2 YSYEKL, per germline. In DNA form, the CDR3 reads TGCGCCAGCAGTCCACAGGGGGCGGGGGAAAAACTGTTTTTT. Translation: CASSPQGAGEKLFF.

This clone was counted once. The chain has TRBV13 and TRBJ2-5, with D perhaps TRBD2 (5 bases). Judging by the DNA end, TRBJ2-7 fits better; the J call may be wrong. Germline-derived CDR1 and CDR2 are PRHDT and FYEKMQ (reference sequence). The length of the CDR3 is 14 residues. CDR3 DNA: TGTGCCAGCAGCTCGAGCGGAAGCTCCTACGAGCAGTACTTC. Protein sequence: CASSSSGSSYEQYF.

This chain uses TRBV9 with TRBJ2-3, with 8 bases that match TRBD1. CDR1 SGDLS and CDR2 YYNGEE come from the germline V gene. The CDR3 consists of 16 residues. V was clipped by 0 bases and J by 3 bases; unmatched bases: 6. CDR3 loop: CASSVGGGQGTDTQYF. CDR3 DNA: TGTGCCAGCAGCGTAGGGGGCGGACAGGGAACAGATACGCAGTATTTT.

The chain has TRBV4-1 and TRBJ2-2, with D possibly TRBD2 on 5 matching bases. In germline, CDR1 is MGHRA, CDR2 YSYEKL. V was cut by 10 bases and J by 5 bases, with 17 bases left in between. The CDR3 sequence is 14 residues long. This CDR3 is CATEVGLATGELFF. CDR3 DNA sequence: TGCGCCACTGAGGTGGGTTTAGCGACCGGGGAGCTGTTTTTT.

The chain combines TRBV5-1 with TRBJ1-2; TRBD1 might be the D (5 bases). Trimming shortened V by 4 bases and J by 4 bases, and 11 bases separated the two germline ends. The CDR3 loop spans 13 amino acids. CDR1 is SGHRS and CDR2 is YFSETQ in the germline V gene. DNA for the CDR3: TGCGCCAGCAGCCGGGGGGAGAGCTATGGCTACACCTTC. Residues: CASSRGESYGYTF.

V is TRBV7-2 and J is TRBJ2-1, with D possibly being TRBD2 (6 bases). V was shortened by 5 bases and J by 8 bases, with 16 bases between the two germline ends. Germline CDR1 SGHTA, CDR2 FQGNSA. This CDR3 has 14 amino acids. The DNA of the CDR3 is TGTGCCAGCAGCCCCGGCCTAGCGAGCTATGAGCAGTTCTTC. This encodes CASSPGLASYEQFF.

In its sample, this clone was seen once. CDR3 coding DNA: TGTGCCAGCTCCCCCGGGACAACCTACGAGCAGTACTTC. Protein sequence: CASSPGTTYEQYF. J is TRBJ2-5 and V is TRBV18, with D tentatively TRBD1 (6 bases). The J call may be faulty, since TRBJ2-7 better matches the DNA end. Germline CDR1 KGHSH, CDR2 LQKENI. The CDR3 has 13 amino acids.

The V gene is TRBV7-3, the J gene TRBJ1-1, with 7 bases that match TRBD1. V shed 5 bases and J 0 bases; nucleotides not matched to a gene: 15. This CDR3 is 18 amino acids long. CDR1 SGHTA and CDR2 FQGTGA come from the germline V gene. CDR3 region: CASSPRPDRTLMNTEAFF. CDR3 in DNA: TGTGCCAGCAGCCCAAGGCCGGACAGGACACTCATGAACACTGAAGCTTTCTTT.

The V and J genes are TRBV27 and TRBJ1-1, with D unclear. Per germline, CDR1 MNHEY and CDR2 SMNVEV (reference sequence). The V and J ends lost 8 bases and 4 bases respectively, with 23 bases between them. This CDR3 has 16 residues. CDR3 DNA: TGTGCCAGCCTCCCATGGGCAGCGGGTATCACCACTGAAGCTTTCTTT. As protein: CASLPWAAGITTEAFF.